This T cell receptor beta chain was recovered during a study of T-cell memory formation after mild COVID-19. Study-wide points: That cross-reactive memory joined was suggested by some responding clones appearing in pre-infection memory. Whereas later expanders leaned CD4+, clones contracting day 15 to 85 showed a balanced CD4/CD8 makeup.

As concerns this clonotype: Its target is not known.

Germline CDR1 and CDR2: SGHTA and FQGTGA. V lost 5 bases and J lost 0; bases outside the gene matches: 7. The CDR3 loop spans 15 amino acids. TCRdb re-analysed the 5' RACE reads in MiXCR, keeping a single row per CDR3 protein. The data hold 350,000 to 500,000 distinct CDR3 sequences, with about 22% observed a single time. Material: PBMCs or a T cell subset sorted from them (not recorded which). The receptor comes from an adult woman who had mild COVID-19 (a few samples of this study predate the infection). Cell type and time point are not known. V gene TRBV7-3 combines with J gene TRBJ2-7; 7 bases are shared with TRBD2. CDR3 protein: CASSPGGTRSYEQYF. CDR3 nucleotides: TGTGCCAGCAGCCCCGGGGGGACGCGCTCCTACGAGCAGTACTTC.